This T cell receptor beta chain is from a study of shared clonotypes between healthy human individuals (dated by TCRdb to about 2020). For the study in its entirety: A couple of women and three men aged 18 to 49 years were included in the cohort. Leukapheresis yielded between about 0.85 and 10 billion PBMCs per donor. For each donor, CD4 naive and CD4 memory were each given three plates, CD8 naive was given two plates, and CD8 memory was given one plate. To estimate repertoire size and how much clonotype sharing occurs between individuals, the study deeply sequenced the blood TCR repertoires of five healthy adults. To increase sequencing depth and limit assay-specific biases, different laboratories used diverse techniques to prepare libraries and sequence TCR repertoires. General conclusions and limits of the study: Only blood was sampled, and tissue TCR repertoires likely differ from those in blood. Even with the large sequencing depth, rarefaction of the sorted-subset datasets indicated that sequencing was incomplete. The small number of donors limited the genetic and exposure-history diversity represented. Higher generation probabilities were observed for clonotypes shared by all four sorted-subset donors than for non-shared clonotypes. About 5% of naive CD4, around 3.6% of naive CD8, about 2.4% of memory CD4, and roughly 0.4% of memory CD8 clonotypes were shared across several donors. Larger estimated clonotype richness was generally found for naive subsets than for memory subsets. Based on pairwise subsampling, the degree of clonotype sharing among donors was expected to be affected by sequencing depth.

With respect to this clone: Its antigen is unknown. Base qualities were left out, and no much larger clone turns up one base away.

Using the deep immunoSEQ assay, multiplex PCR amplified TCR CDR3 regions from genomic DNA. For each cell subset, the extracted genomic DNA was distributed evenly across all wells of several immunoSEQ 96-well plates, and each plate served as one replicate. Each replicate PCR for sorted subsets received about 220 ng genomic DNA, equal to 28,000 or so T cell genomes. Purified libraries were quantified with a Qubit 3.0 fluorometer, sized on a Bioanalyzer 2100, and re-quantified with the KAPA Library Quantification kit. Each immunoSEQ 96-well plate was sequenced on its own single-read 150-cycle Illumina NextSeq 550 flow cell. In the paper's pipeline: Because only junctional sequences without quality scores were contained in the immunoSEQ output, filtering matching that applied to full-length reads could not be performed. Sequences were annotated with PyIR, a Python wrapper for IgBLAST v1.9, and V/J genes and CDR3 were assigned using IMGT germline references. Any read was removed if the V/J assignment was weak (E-value above 1e-6), the CDR3 was missing, or the read contained stop codons, out-of-frame junctions, or ambiguous translated residues. V3J clonotypes were defined by identical inferred V gene, J gene, and CDR3 amino acid sequence. To compute the percentage overlap between repertoires, the number of shared unique clonotypes was divided by the size of the smaller repertoire. Richness of each repertoire was evaluated using RTK rarefaction, the Chao1 estimator, and Recon v2.1 estimates of unobserved clonotypes. Generation probabilities for all TCRbeta clonotypes obtained by the gDNA method from several donors were computed using OLGA. The table comes from immuneACCESS by way of TCRdb, which keeps in-frame sequences with V and J called. Part of the clones is missing from these tables; in studies checked, under half for an unresolved V gene and the rest for unknown reasons. D and trimming were read from the DNA, whereas the V and J calls and clone size are those reported in that table. Within this sample are millions of clones, with over 85% of them counted one time only. The ten top clones hold roughly 0.14% of the sample.

The donors were healthy, HIV-negative adults who had no recently reported acute infections or vaccinations. All donors were Caucasian adults living in Nashville, Tennessee, USA. CD4+ T cells were enriched by magnetic negative selection; naive cells were then positively selected on CD45RA, and the negative fraction formed the memory subset. After blood collection by leukapheresis, PBMCs were isolated using Ficoll-Histopaque density gradient centrifugation and then cryopreserved in the vapor phase of liquid nitrogen. Analytical flow cytometry was used to check the purity and quantity of every magnetically sorted T cell population. Each sorted fraction had its genomic DNA isolated and then quantified by UV absorbance on a Nanodrop 2000c. V ends up 2 bases short and J 10 bases short, with an unmatched junction base count of 7. The germline V gene gives CDR1 as MGHDK and CDR2 as SYGVNS. Reading from cysteine to phenylalanine, the CDR3 counts 15 amino acids. CDR3 DNA is the only sequence kept; it has 45 bases, read in frame from the first base.

This chain joins TRBV25-1 to TRBJ1-6, and 8 bases in between align with TRBD1. Sequenced input: naive CD4+ T cells sorted from blood. The label giving this sample's cell subset or site can be read as: CD45RA+ positively selected. This clonotype was obtained from a man aged 18-30 years in good health. The CDR3 region has the sequence CASSESGQGRSPLHF. The bases are TGTGCCAGCAGTGAAAGTGGACAGGGAAGATCACCCCTCCACTTT.